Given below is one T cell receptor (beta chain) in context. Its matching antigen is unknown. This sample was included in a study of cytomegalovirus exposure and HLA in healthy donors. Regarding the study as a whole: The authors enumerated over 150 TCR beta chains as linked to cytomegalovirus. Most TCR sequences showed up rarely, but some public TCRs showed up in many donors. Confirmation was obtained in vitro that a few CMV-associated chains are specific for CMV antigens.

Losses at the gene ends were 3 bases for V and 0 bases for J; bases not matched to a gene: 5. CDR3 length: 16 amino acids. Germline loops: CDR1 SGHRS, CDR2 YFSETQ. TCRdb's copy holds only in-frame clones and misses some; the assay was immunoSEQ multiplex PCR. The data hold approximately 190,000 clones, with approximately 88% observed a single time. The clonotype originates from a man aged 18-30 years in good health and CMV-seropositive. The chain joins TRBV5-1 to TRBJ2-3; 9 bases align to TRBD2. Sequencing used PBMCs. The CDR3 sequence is CASSSGLAPSTDTQYF. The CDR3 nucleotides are TGCGCCAGCAGCTCGGGACTAGCACCGAGCACAGATACGCAGTATTTT.